This T cell receptor beta chain was sequenced for a study of blood T cell repertoires in COVID-19. Study-level information: T cells, B-cell-depleted T cells, or PBMCs supplied cDNA or gDNA.

In the original processing: By means of reference gene primer amplification, nucleated cell counts were estimated. Sequencing was performed with immunoSEQ multiplex PCR; in TCRdb, only in-frame clones are kept and a portion is missing. The D gene and trimming were derived from the DNA, and the V and J assignments and clone size from that table. This sample has approximately 97,000 clones, with around 87% found just once. This CDR3 is 18 amino acids long. Germline loops: CDR1 SGHNT, CDR2 YYREEE (reference sequence). V shed 5 bases and J 6 bases; nucleotides not matched to a gene: 14. A Seattle source enrolled patients during active infection and followed them longitudinally.

This chain connects TRBV5-4 to TRBJ1-6; the match to TRBD1 covers 10 bases. What was sequenced was peripheral blood. This clonotype originated in a woman aged 45-60 years with COVID-19, enrolled during active disease. The CDR3 sequence is CASSLLGDRGHANSPLHF. The CDR3 DNA reads TGTGCCAGCAGTCTATTGGGAGACAGGGGGCATGCTAATTCACCCCTCCACTTT.